The text below deals with one TCR beta chain. This entry belongs to a study of T cell repertoires in cytomegalovirus infection. One entry per CDR3 protein results from TCRdb running MiXCR on the reads. The data show about 490,000 distinct CDR3 sequences, about a quarter seen once. Germline V CDR1 and CDR2: MGHDK, SYGVNS. This CDR3 contains 14 residues. The germline V and J ends were trimmed by 3 bases and 4 bases, with 10 bases remaining between them. The TCR sequence derives from a human donor in good health (CMV status not recorded). Some clones in this sample may be carry-over from other donors' samples. Sequenced sample: PBMCs. V gene TRBV25-1 combines with J gene TRBJ1-3; D not resolved. Written as DNA, the CDR3 is TGTGCCAGCAGTGATCGGCCAGGCGGAAACACCATATATTTT. Translation: CASSDRPGGNTIYF. Full variable domain (rest looked up from reference TRBV25-1 and TRBJ1-3): EADIYQTPRYLVIGTGKKITLECSQTMGHDKMYWYQQDPGMELHLIHYSYGVNSTEKGDLSSESTVSRIRTEHFPLTLESARPSHTSQYLCASSDRPGGNTIYFGEGSWLTVV.